The rows below give T cell receptor beta chains drawn from one sample of a study of cytomegalovirus exposure and HLA in healthy donors. The table came from immunoSEQ multiplex PCR; TCRdb's copy has only in-frame clones and leaves some out. The repertoire includes about 140,000 clones, 79% of them detected once, and roughly 6.8% sits in the top ten. Sequencing input: PBMCs. These receptors all come from a man in his forties or fifties in good health and CMV-seropositive. CDR3s include the opening cysteine and the closing phenylalanine or tryptophan. D genes are given only for firm matches. Some rows have no size entry. The others give once, few or many, or a class for an expanded clone.

TRBV5-1	TRBJ2-3	TRBD2	NA	CASSLALAGGLHTQYF	TGCGCCAGCAGCTTGGCGCTAGCGGGAGGGTTACATACGCAGTATTTT
TRBV6-6	TRBJ1-6	NA	NA	CASSYDRNSPLHF	TGTGCCAGCAGTTACGACAGGAATTCACCCCTCCACTTT
TRBV15	TRBJ2-3	NA	NA	CATSRRRRDTDTQYF	TGTGCCACCAGCAGGAGGAGGCGGGACACAGATACGCAGTATTTT
TRBV10-1	TRBJ2-1	NA	NA	CARTAGAKYNEQFF	TGCGCCAGGACGGCAGGGGCGAAATACAATGAGCAGTTCTTC
TRBV5-1	TRBJ2-1	TRBD1	few	CASSIGTGGPMDEQFF	TGCGCCAGCAGCATTGGGACAGGGGGCCCCATGGATGAGCAGTTCTTC
TRBV5-1	TRBJ2-7	TRBD1	few	CASSLAGDSTHEQYF	TGCGCCAGCAGCTTGGCCGGGGACAGCACCCACGAGCAGTACTTC
TRBV7-9	TRBJ1-1	NA	NA	CASSTSSSGTEAFF	TGTGCCAGCAGCACTAGTAGCTCGGGGACTGAAGCTTTCTTT
TRBV5-6	TRBJ2-7	TRBD1	NA	CASSRWDRATSYEQYF	TGTGCCAGCAGCCGCTGGGACAGGGCCACCTCCTACGAGCAGTACTTC
TRBV5-6	TRBJ2-3	NA	NA	CASSWDTSTDTQYF	TGTGCCAGCAGCTGGGACACTAGCACAGATACGCAGTATTTT
TRBV5-1	TRBJ1-5	NA	NA	CASSLVEEVYSNQPQHF	TGCGCCAGCAGCTTGGTGGAAGAGGTTTATAGCAATCAGCCCCAGCATTTT
TRBV4-1	TRBJ2-5	NA	few	CASSQDTTPQPQYF	TGCGCCAGCAGCCAGGATACTACCCCTCAGCCCCAGTACTTC
TRBV7-3	TRBJ2-6	NA	NA	CASSPRGSGANVLTF	TGTGCCAGCAGCCCCCGCGGCTCTGGGGCCAACGTCCTGACTTTC
TRBV7-2	TRBJ1-5	TRBD1	NA	CASSLSGQGFGQPQHF	TGTGCCAGCAGCTTATCCGGACAGGGATTTGGTCAGCCCCAGCATTTT
TRBV27	TRBJ2-7	TRBD2	medium-sized	CASSLSVAGGYEQYF	TGTGCCAGCAGTTTATCCGTAGCGGGAGGTTACGAGCAGTACTTC
TRBV27	TRBJ2-7	TRBD2	NA	CASSPGGGYEQYF	TGTGCCAGCAGCCCGGGGGGTGGGTACGAGCAGTACTTC
TRBV19	TRBJ1-2	NA	NA	CASSILRQAGGYTF	TGTGCCAGTAGTATACTCAGACAGGCCGGCGGCTACACCTTC
TRBV6-5	TRBJ2-7	TRBD2	NA	CASSWSGRATREQYF	TGTGCCAGCAGTTGGAGCGGGAGGGCCACGAGGGAGCAGTACTTC
TRBV19	TRBJ1-5	TRBD1	once	CATKRGGQDNQPQHF	TGTGCCACCAAAAGGGGGGGACAGGACAATCAGCCCCAGCATTTT
TRBV10-3	TRBJ2-2	NA	NA	CAISDWILSNTGELFF	TGTGCCATCAGTGATTGGATACTATCGAACACCGGGGAGCTGTTTTTT
TRBV10-3	TRBJ1-1	NA	NA	CAISESPRTVRAFF	TGTGCCATCAGTGAGTCGCCCCGGACAGTCAGAGCCTTCTTT
TRBV10-3	TRBJ2-5	TRBD2	NA	CAIGGGEETQYF	TGTGCCATCGGCGGGGGGGAAGAGACCCAGTACTTC
TRBV4-1	TRBJ2-1	TRBD2	NA	CASSPGLAGYNEQFF	TGCGCCAGCAGCCCGGGACTAGCGGGATACAATGAGCAGTTCTTC
TRBV6-1	TRBJ2-1	NA	NA	CASRFPGLTPGEQFF	TGTGCCAGCAGATTCCCGGGACTGACGCCTGGTGAGCAGTTCTTC
TRBV29-1	TRBJ1-1	NA	NA	CSVQRSGANTEAFF	TGCAGCGTCCAAAGGTCAGGGGCGAACACTGAAGCTTTCTTT
TRBV18	TRBJ2-7	TRBD2	few	CASSPGLASDEQYF	TGTGCCAGCTCACCGGGACTAGCGAGCGACGAGCAGTACTTC
TRBV7-6	TRBJ2-7	TRBD2	NA	CASSSYPGLAGDEQYF	TGTGCCAGCAGCTCCTACCCGGGACTAGCGGGTGACGAGCAGTACTTC
TRBV5-1	TRBJ2-1	TRBD2	NA	CASSLLAGGASYNEQFF	TGCGCCAGCAGCTTACTAGCGGGAGGGGCTTCCTACAATGAGCAGTTCTTC
TRBV6-1	TRBJ2-5	TRBD2	NA	CASSPSSGMMKTQYF	TGTGCCAGCAGCCCGTCCAGCGGGATGATGAAGACCCAGTACTTC
TRBV27	TRBJ1-6	TRBD1	few	CASSLRRDRVLNSPLHF	TGTGCCAGCAGTTTACGCCGGGACAGGGTTCTTAATTCACCCCTCCACTTT
TRBV9	TRBJ2-7	NA	NA	CASSFRPSGPRDEQYF	TGTGCCAGCAGCTTCCGCCCGAGCGGGCCCCGGGACGAGCAGTACTTC
TRBV5-1	TRBJ2-6	TRBD1	NA	CASYQGAGANVLTF	TGCGCCAGTTACCAGGGGGCTGGGGCCAACGTCCTGACTTTC
TRBV19	TRBJ2-4	TRBD2	NA	CASSIASGTAKNIQYF	TGTGCCAGTAGTATCGCTAGCGGGACTGCCAAAAACATTCAGTACTTC
TRBV19	TRBJ1-5	TRBD1	NA	CASSTSLLQGWSDQPQHF	TGTGCCAGTAGTACGAGTCTCTTACAGGGGTGGTCCGATCAGCCCCAGCATTTT
TRBV13	TRBJ2-7	TRBD2	NA	CASSLGLAGDHEQYF	TGTGCCAGCAGCTTGGGACTAGCGGGAGATCACGAGCAGTACTTC
TRBV2	TRBJ2-7	TRBD2	NA	CASRPTSGRNSYEQYF	TGTGCCAGCAGACCCACTAGCGGGAGGAACTCCTACGAGCAGTACTTC
TRBV5-1	TRBJ2-5	NA	few	CASSLQGSQETQYF	TGCGCCAGCAGCTTGCAGGGGTCCCAAGAGACCCAGTACTTC
TRBV19	TRBJ1-5	NA	NA	CASSIDRASNQPQHF	TGTGCCAGTAGTATAGACAGGGCCTCCAATCAGCCCCAGCATTTT
TRBV6-1	TRBJ2-7	NA	NA	CAVPFAGTYEQYF	TGTGCCGTCCCTTTTGCGGGGACCTACGAGCAGTACTTC
TRBV27	TRBJ2-5	TRBD2	NA	CASSAYLAGVETQYF	TGTGCCAGCAGTGCCTACCTAGCGGGAGTTGAGACCCAGTACTTC
TRBV30	TRBJ2-2	TRBD1	NA	CAWRTGSNGELFF	TGTGCCTGGCGGACAGGGTCAAACGGGGAGCTGTTTTTT
TRBV11-2	TRBJ2-7	NA	NA	CASSLVGGFSYEQYF	TGTGCCAGCAGCTTAGTAGGGGGTTTCTCCTACGAGCAGTACTTC
TRBV5-1	TRBJ1-1	NA	few	CASSLDSNTEAFF	TGCGCCAGCAGCTTGGACTCAAACACTGAAGCTTTCTTT
TRBV29-1	TRBJ2-5	TRBD2	NA	CSVSNSGSKETQYF	TGCAGCGTCTCCAATAGCGGGAGTAAAGAGACCCAGTACTTC
TRBV2	TRBJ2-1	NA	NA	CASRATRGSHNEQFF	TGTGCCAGCAGGGCCACTAGGGGGTCCCACAATGAGCAGTTCTTC
TRBV15	TRBJ2-3	TRBD1	NA	CATSRDRGQRTDTQYF	TGTGCCACCAGCAGAGATCGGGGACAGCGCACAGATACGCAGTATTTT
TRBV7-2	TRBJ2-1	NA	NA	CASSLSGSSYNEQFF	TGTGCCAGCAGCTTATCTGGGAGCTCCTACAATGAGCAGTTCTTC
TRBV7-9	TRBJ2-3	NA	few	CASSLKPTGSTDTQYF	TGTGCCAGCAGCCTAAAACCGACAGGCAGCACAGATACGCAGTATTTT
TRBV6-6	TRBJ2-6	NA	few	CASSYHSGANVLTF	TGTGCCAGCAGTTACCACTCTGGGGCCAACGTCCTGACTTTC
TRBV5-1	TRBJ2-7	TRBD1	NA	CASSFNRGPYEQYF	TGCGCCAGCAGCTTTAACAGGGGACCCTACGAGCAGTACTTC
TRBV27	TRBJ2-1	NA	NA	CASSLSFSPARSEQFF	TGTGCCAGCAGTTTATCTTTCTCCCCTGCGCGGAGTGAGCAGTTCTTC
TRBV15	TRBJ2-5	NA	NA	CATSRGQGGLGETQYF	TGTGCCACCAGCAGAGGACAGGGAGGTTTGGGAGAGACCCAGTACTTC
TRBV6-5	TRBJ2-5	NA	NA	CASSKGATTETQYF	TGTGCCAGCAGCAAAGGGGCTACAACGGAGACCCAGTACTTC
TRBV5-1	TRBJ1-1	NA	NA	CASSLALEGLNTEAFF	TGCGCCAGCAGCTTGGCCTTGGAGGGACTGAACACTGAAGCTTTCTTT
TRBV5-8	TRBJ1-1	NA	once	CASSFQLNTEAFF	TGTGCCAGCAGTTTTCAGTTGAACACTGAAGCTTTCTTT
TRBV6-1	TRBJ2-3	TRBD2	NA	CASSELAGNTDTQYF	TGTGCCAGCAGTGAACTAGCGGGGAACACAGATACGCAGTATTTT
TRBV11-2	TRBJ1-6	NA	NA	CASAASPYNSPLHF	TGTGCCTCGGCAGCTAGTCCCTATAATTCACCCCTCCACTTT
TRBV5-5	TRBJ1-3	NA	NA	CASSFTGIPSGNTIYF	TGTGCCAGCAGCTTCACAGGGATCCCCTCTGGAAACACCATATATTTT